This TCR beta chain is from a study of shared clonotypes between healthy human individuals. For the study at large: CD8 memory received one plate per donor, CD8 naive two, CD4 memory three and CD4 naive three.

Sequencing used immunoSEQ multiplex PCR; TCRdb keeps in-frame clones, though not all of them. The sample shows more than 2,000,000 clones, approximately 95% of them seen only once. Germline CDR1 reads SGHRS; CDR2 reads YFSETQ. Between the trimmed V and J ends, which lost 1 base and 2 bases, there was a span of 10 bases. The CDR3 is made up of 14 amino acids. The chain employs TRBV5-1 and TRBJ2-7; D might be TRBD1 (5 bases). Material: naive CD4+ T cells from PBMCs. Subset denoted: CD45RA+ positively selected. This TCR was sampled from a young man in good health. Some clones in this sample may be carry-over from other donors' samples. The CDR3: CASSLRDSPYEQYF. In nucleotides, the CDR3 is TGCGCCAGCAGCTTGCGAGACAGTCCCTACGAGCAGTACTTC.